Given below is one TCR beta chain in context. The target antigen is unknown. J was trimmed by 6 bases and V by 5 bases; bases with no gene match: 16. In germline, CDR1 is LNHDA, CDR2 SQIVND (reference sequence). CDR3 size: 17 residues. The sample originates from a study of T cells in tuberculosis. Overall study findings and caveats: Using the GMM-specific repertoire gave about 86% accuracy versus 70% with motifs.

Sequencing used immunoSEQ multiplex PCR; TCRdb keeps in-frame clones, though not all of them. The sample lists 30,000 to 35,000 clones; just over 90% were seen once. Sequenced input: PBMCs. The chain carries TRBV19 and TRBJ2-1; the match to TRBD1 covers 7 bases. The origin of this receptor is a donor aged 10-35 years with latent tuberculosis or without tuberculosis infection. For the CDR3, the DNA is TGTGCCAGTAGTCCAAATGCTGACAGGGTGAACGGCAATGAGCAGTTCTTC. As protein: CASSPNADRVNGNEQFF.